Listed below are T cell receptor beta chains from one sample, sequenced in a study of identical twins' blood T cells. TCRdb itself ran the 5' RACE reads through MiXCR, one entry per CDR3 protein. The sample includes 400,000 or so distinct CDR3 sequences, about 28% of them seen just once. Input material: PBMCs. These receptors all come from a woman between 18 and 50 years old in good health. CDR3s include the opening cysteine and the closing phenylalanine or tryptophan. D genes are given only for firm matches. Size is stated for part of the rows, as once, few or many counts, or as a class when the clone is expanded.

clone_size	d_call	v_call	j_call	cdr3_aa	cdr3_nt
few	-	TRBV6-5	TRBJ1-2	CASSYVGVGYGYTF	TGTGCCAGCAGTTACGTGGGAGTGGGCTATGGCTACACCTTC
many	-	TRBV29-1	TRBJ1-1	CSALMNTEAFF	TGCAGCGCCTTGATGAACACTGAAGCTTTCTTT
-	TRBD1	TRBV20-1	TRBJ1-1	CSAPGDRGAEAFF	TGCAGTGCCCCGGGGGACAGGGGGGCTGAAGCTTTCTTT
few	-	TRBV5-1	TRBJ1-1	CASSGTSNTEAFF	TGCGCCAGCAGCGGGACCTCGAACACTGAAGCTTTCTTT
-	-	TRBV11-2	TRBJ2-3	CASSLGFGPDTQYF	TGTGCCAGCAGCTTAGGGTTTGGCCCAGATACGCAGTATTTT
-	-	TRBV20-1	TRBJ2-7	CSARDPSNYEQYF	TGCAGTGCTAGAGATCCTAGTAACTACGAGCAGTACTTC
few	-	TRBV29-1	TRBJ2-7	CSVQQPILREQYF	TGCAGCGTTCAACAGCCTATCTTACGGGAGCAGTACTTC
-	TRBD2	TRBV18	TRBJ2-1	CASSRALAVLRNEQFF	TGTGCCAGCTCTCGAGCACTAGCGGTACTGCGGAATGAGCAGTTCTTC
-	-	TRBV29-1	TRBJ2-1	CSGRTPDRGQFF	TGCAGCGGTAGGACTCCTGATCGGGGGCAGTTCTTC
few	TRBD2	TRBV4-3	TRBJ2-1	CASSQDKTSGSTDEQFF	TGCGCCAGCAGCCAAGATAAAACTAGCGGGAGTACAGATGAGCAGTTCTTC
-	TRBD2	TRBV10-1	TRBJ2-1	CSSSDGTSGSNEQFF	TGCTCCAGCAGTGACGGGACTAGCGGGAGCAATGAGCAGTTCTTC
-	TRBD2	TRBV3-1	TRBJ2-7	CASRLASGSYEQYF	TGTGCCAGCCGACTAGCGTCGGGATCCTACGAGCAGTACTTC
-	TRBD2	TRBV29-1	TRBJ2-1	CSVAASGDNEQFF	TGCAGCGTTGCGGCTAGCGGGGACAATGAGCAGTTCTTC
-	TRBD2	TRBV5-1	TRBJ2-1	CASRFIRTRQFF	TGCGCCAGCAGATTCATTCGGACTAGGCAGTTCTTC
-	TRBD2	TRBV19	TRBJ2-7	CASSSGSDYYEQYF	TGTGCCAGTAGTAGCGGGAGTGACTACTACGAGCAGTACTTC
-	-	TRBV3-1	TRBJ1-2	CASSPRGGSDGYTF	TGTGCCAGCAGCCCCCGGGGCGGTTCAGACGGCTACACCTTC
-	-	TRBV6-2/TRBV6-3	TRBJ2-7	CASSYESPGPYEQYF	TGTGCCAGCAGTTACGAATCCCCAGGTCCCTACGAGCAGTACTTC
few	TRBD2	TRBV29-1	TRBJ2-7	CSVKLAVHEQYF	TGCAGCGTAAAACTAGCGGTCCACGAGCAGTACTTC
-	TRBD1	TRBV11-2	TRBJ1-6	CASSLLRDRANSPLHF	TGTGCCAGCAGCTTATTGAGGGACAGGGCCAATTCACCCCTCCACTTT
few	TRBD1	TRBV20-1	TRBJ1-2	CSAGDRRNYGYTF	TGCAGTGCGGGGGACAGGCGTAACTATGGCTACACCTTC
-	TRBD1	TRBV2	TRBJ1-5	CASSRQGYDQPQHF	TGTGCCAGCAGTCGACAGGGTTATGATCAGCCCCAGCATTTT
-	-	TRBV13	TRBJ2-2	CASSLSEGSKTGELFF	TGTGCCAGCAGCTTATCCGAGGGGTCAAAAACCGGGGAGCTGTTTTTT
-	-	TRBV5-1	TRBJ2-1	CASSLEPLGSSYNEQFF	TGCGCCAGCAGCTTGGAACCCCTGGGAAGCTCCTACAATGAGCAGTTCTTC
few	-	TRBV5-1	TRBJ2-1	CASNSGLAAYNEQFF	TGCGCCAGCAATTCAGGATTAGCGGCCTACAATGAGCAGTTCTTC
many	TRBD1	TRBV5-4	TRBJ1-2	CASSLNHRGDGYTF	TGTGCCAGCAGCTTAAATCACAGGGGCGATGGCTACACCTTC
-	-	TRBV9	TRBJ1-2	CASSVDGIPYGYIF	TGTGCCAGCAGCGTAGATGGTATTCCCTATGGCTACATCTTC
-	-	TRBV7-2	TRBJ2-1	CASTRQVSYNEQFF	TGTGCCAGCACTCGACAGGTTTCCTACAATGAGCAGTTCTTC
few	TRBD1	TRBV20-1	TRBJ1-3	CSATGGRGSGNTIYF	TGCAGTGCCACAGGGGGCAGGGGTTCTGGAAACACCATATATTTT
-	TRBD1	TRBV20-1	TRBJ1-2	CSANTGTGGNYGYTF	TGCAGTGCTAATACCGGGACAGGGGGTAACTATGGCTACACCTTC
few	TRBD2	TRBV3-1	TRBJ2-2	CASSPRLAELTNTGELFF	TGTGCCAGCAGCCCCCGACTAGCGGAACTCACGAACACCGGGGAGCTGTTTTTT
once	-	TRBV27	TRBJ1-6	CASSFMVDSPLHF	TGTGCCAGCAGTTTCATGGTGGATTCACCCCTCCACTTT
few	-	TRBV11-3	TRBJ1-1	CASSSSRHSEAEAFF	TGTGCCAGCAGCTCCTCAAGGCACTCAGAGGCTGAAGCTTTCTTT
-	-	TRBV11-2	TRBJ2-7	CASRELGDEQYF	TGTGCCAGCAGGGAGTTAGGGGACGAGCAGTACTTC
few	-	TRBV4-1	TRBJ2-7	CASSQDNTRPSYEQYF	TGCGCCAGCAGCCAAGATAATACCAGGCCTTCCTACGAGCAGTACTTC
-	TRBD2	TRBV6-1	TRBJ2-1	CASIPGTSGYNEQFF	TGTGCCAGCATCCCCGGGACTAGCGGGTACAATGAGCAGTTCTTC
many	-	TRBV29-1	TRBJ1-1	CLSQGISNTEAFF	TGCTTATCTCAGGGGATTTCGAACACTGAAGCTTTCTTT
few	-	TRBV29-1	TRBJ1-6	CSVSDGNSPLHF	TGCAGCGTCTCGGACGGGAATTCACCCCTCCACTTT
-	TRBD2	TRBV20-1	TRBJ2-2	CSARDPRTSGGPGELFF	TGCAGTGCTAGAGATCCCCGGACTAGCGGGGGGCCCGGGGAGCTGTTTTTT
-	-	TRBV12-3/TRBV12-4	TRBJ1-4	CASSFTSYERKREKLFF	TGTGCCAGCAGTTTTACTTCGTACGAGAGAAAGCGAGAAAAACTGTTTTTT
-	-	TRBV19	TRBJ1-1	CASSMVGRAFF	TGTGCCAGTAGTATGGTGGGGCGAGCTTTCTTT
-	TRBD2	TRBV7-9	TRBJ2-2	CASAGVRTDTGELFF	TGTGCCAGCGCGGGAGTTAGGACTGACACCGGGGAGCTGTTTTTT